Shown below are 27 T cell receptor beta chains from a single sample sequenced in a study of CD8 T cells in ankylosing spondylitis. TCRdb called the 5' RACE reads again in MiXCR, with one record for every CDR3 protein. The sample yields 450,000 or so distinct CDR3 sequences, approximately 26% seen once. Antigen specificity for these receptors is unknown. Findings and caveats of the study: Eight or nine highly homologous variants made up a TCR beta motif that seemed to typify ankylosing spondylitis blood.

The sequencing input was blood, either unsorted or a sorted T cell fraction (not recorded which). The receptors shown here come from a male donor with ankylosing spondylitis.

J is TRBJ2-7 and V is TRBV4-2; D remains unclear. Germline CDR1 reads LGHNA; CDR2 reads YNFKEQ. This CDR3 has 15 residues. The V end lost 4 bases, the J end lost 0 bases, and 13 bases lay between the germline ends. This chain's CDR3 is CASSPRSGHSYEQYF. DNA of the CDR3: TGTGCCAGCAGCCCGCGCTCGGGCCACTCCTACGAGCAGTACTTC.

The genes are TRBV7-8 and TRBJ2-5; the match to TRBD1 covers 8 bases. Germline V gene data show CDR1 as SGHVS and CDR2 as FQNEAQ. V shed 4 bases and J 5 bases; nucleotides not matched to a gene: 18. The CDR3 is 18 amino acids. CDR3 DNA sequence: TGTGCCAGCAGCTCATATAGCTACGGACAGGGTTTATGGGAGACCCAGTACTTC. It encodes CASSSYSYGQGLWETQYF.

This clonotype was found a few times. The V call is TRBV18, the J call TRBJ2-5, with D unclear. V was pared by 0 bases and J by 0 bases, with 5 bases between. Germline V lookup: CDR1 KGHSH, CDR2 LQKENI. CDR3 size: 14 residues. As DNA, the CDR3 is TGTGCCAGCTCACCACCTTCAGACCAAGAGACCCAGTACTTC. The encoded protein is CASSPPSDQETQYF.

V usage is TRBV7-2 and J usage is TRBJ2-6; the D is unclear. CDR1 SGHTA and CDR2 FQGNSA come from the germline V gene. The germline V and J ends were trimmed by 5 bases and 0 bases, with 14 bases remaining between them. The CDR3 has 17 residues. This CDR3 reads CASSPITRPSGANVLTF. The CDR3 coding sequence is TGTGCCAGCAGCCCCATCACCCGCCCCTCTGGGGCCAACGTCCTGACTTTC. The entire variable domain, with the rest obtained from reference TRBV7-2 and TRBJ2-6, is as follows: GAGVSQSPSNKVTEKGKDVELRCDPISGHTALYWYRQSLGQGLEFLIYFQGNSAPDKSGLPSDRFSAERTGGSVSTLTIQRTQQEDSAVYLCASSPITRPSGANVLTFGAGSRLTVL.

This clonotype occurred a few times. V and J are TRBV18 and TRBJ2-1; TRBD2 matches at 15 bases. The ends lost 3 bases at V and 9 bases at J; junction bases unmatched: 9. CDR3 size: 17 residues. CDR1 and CDR2 from the germline V gene are KGHSH and LQKENI. The CDR3 DNA sequence: TGTGCCAGCTCACCGTGGACTAGCGGGAGGGCCGGGGCTGAGCAGTTCTTC. Encoded protein: CASSPWTSGRAGAEQFF.

This clonotype was seen only a few times. This rearrangement joins TRBV10-3 to TRBJ1-5; the D gene is possibly TRBD1 (6 bases). CDR1 ENHRY and CDR2 SYGVKD come from the germline V gene. V was trimmed by 0 bases and J by 5 bases, leaving 11 bases between them. The CDR3 consists of 15 residues. This CDR3 is CAISESRTGYQPQHF. CDR3 nucleotide sequence: TGTGCCATCAGTGAGTCGCGAACAGGGTATCAGCCCCAGCATTTT.

This clonotype was detected a few times. The rearrangement uses TRBV27 and TRBJ2-2, with no clear D. Germline CDR1 is MNHEY and CDR2 is SMNVEV (reference sequence). Deletions cut 2 bases from V and 0 bases from J, with 16 bases between. This CDR3 contains 18 residues. CDR3 DNA: TGTGCCAGCAGTTTAACCAGCCAAAAGTATACGAACACCGGGGAGCTGTTTTTT. Protein: CASSLTSQKYTNTGELFF.

Ten or more counts support this clonotype. The chain employs TRBV12-3 or TRBV12-4 and TRBJ1-1; 7 bases fit TRBD1. This CDR3 comprises 13 residues. V lost 6 bases, J lost 1 base, and 2 bases stayed unmatched. CDR3 coding DNA: TGTGCCAGCAGGCGGACAGGGAACACTGAAGCTTTCTTT. As protein: CASRRTGNTEAFF.

There are a few counts of this clonotype. CDR3 region: CASSLFYSYQETQYF. DNA of the CDR3: TGTGCCAGCAGTTTATTCTACAGCTACCAAGAGACCCAGTACTTC. The chain has TRBV27 and TRBJ2-5; D unclear. There are 15 residues in the CDR3. Germline V CDR1 and CDR2: MNHEY, SMNVEV (reference sequence). The V gene lost 1 base and the J gene lost 0 bases, with 9 bases spanning the gap.

The chain has TRBV5-1 and TRBJ1-2; TRBD1 aligns across 9 bases. Losses at the gene ends were 6 bases for V and 6 bases for J; bases not matched to a gene: 9. The germline CDR1 and CDR2 sequences are SGHRS and YFSETQ. The CDR3 extends over 14 amino acids. The CDR3 loop is CASNRDRVRNGYTF. Written as DNA, the CDR3 is TGCGCCAGCAACCGGGACAGGGTCAGAAATGGCTACACCTTC.

This clonotype was counted a few times. The CDR3 here is CASSQGGDRGNVGGYTF. The CDR3 DNA sequence: TGTGCCAGCAGCCAAGGGGGAGACAGGGGGAACGTTGGTGGCTACACCTTC. The chain carries TRBV4-2 and TRBJ1-2, with 9 bases that match TRBD1. Germline CDR1 is LGHNA and CDR2 is YNFKEQ. The V gene end was trimmed by 1 base and the J gene end by 7 bases; junction bases not matched to a gene: 13. The CDR3 is 17 residues long.

The chain links TRBV5-1 to TRBJ2-1; D is unresolved. The germline CDR1 and CDR2 sequences are SGHRS and YFSETQ. CDR3 length equals 16 residues. Trimming took off 0 bases at V and 6 bases at J, with 16 bases between the two ends. In DNA, the CDR3 is TGCGCCAGCAGCTTGGTGGGCCGGGTAGCCGGCAATGAGCAGTTCTTC. The encoded protein is CASSLVGRVAGNEQFF.

This clonotype was recorded at least ten times. The V call is TRBV6-1, the J call TRBJ1-1; unclear D gene. CDR3 size: 11 residues. Germline V gene lookup returns CDR1 MNHNS and CDR2 SASEGT. V lost 2 bases, J lost 11 bases, and 9 bases lay in between. This chain's CDR3 is CASSETSPAFF. In nucleotides, the CDR3 is TGTGCCAGCAGTGAAACCTCCCCGGCTTTCTTT.

The chain employs TRBV6-1 and TRBJ2-5; D is unresolved. V lost 2 bases and J lost 5, with 12 bases in between. The germline CDR1 and CDR2 sequences are MNHNS and SASEGT. The CDR3 contains 14 residues. CDR3 DNA sequence: TGTGCCAGCAGTGAAAATTGGAAAGGGGAGACCCAGTACTTC. Its translation is CASSENWKGETQYF.

The chain joins TRBV12-3 or TRBV12-4 to TRBJ2-5; 14 positions match TRBD2. V dropped 5 bases and J dropped 2; count of bases not matched to a gene: 1. The CDR3 sequence is 15 residues long. CDR3 DNA sequence: TGTGCCAGCAGTCGACTAGCGGGAGGGCAAGAGACCCAGTACTTC. Translation gives CASSRLAGGQETQYF.

This clonotype was detected a few times. The genes are TRBV20-1 and TRBJ2-5; 7 nucleotides agree with TRBD1. The V gene end was trimmed by 5 bases and the J gene end by 5 bases; junction bases not matched to a gene: 11. The CDR3 has 14 amino acids. Per germline, CDR1 DFQATT and CDR2 SNEGSKA (reference sequence). The CDR3 spells CSAPPGQLLETQYF. In DNA, the CDR3 is TGCAGTGCTCCCCCGGGACAGCTTCTGGAGACCCAGTACTTC.

This clonotype was counted a few times. The V gene is TRBV29-1, the J gene TRBJ2-6; maybe TRBD2 (5 bases). This CDR3 is built from 14 residues. The germline V and J ends were trimmed by 5 bases and 2 bases, with 10 bases remaining between them. Germline V gene data show CDR1 as SQVTM and CDR2 as ANQGSEA. The CDR3, as DNA: TGCAGCGTTCTGAGCGGAGCTGGGGCCAACGTCCTGACTTTC. Its translation is CSVLSGAGANVLTF. The whole variable domain, remainder taken from reference TRBV29-1 and TRBJ2-6, is SAVISQKPSRDICQRGTSLTIQCQVDSQVTMMFWYRQQPGQSLTLIATANQGSEATYESGFVIDKFPISRPNLTFSTLTVSNMSPEDSSIYLCSVLSGAGANVLTFGAGSRLTVL.

This clonotype appeared a few times. The chain carries TRBV7-2 and TRBJ1-5, with 8 bases lining up with TRBD1. Unmatched junction bases numbered 5, after V lost 3 bases and J lost 4 bases. CDR3 length equals 15 residues. CDR1 is SGHTA, CDR2 FQGNSA, per germline. The CDR3 region has the DNA TGTGCCAGCAGCTTCCAGGGGGCGGGAAATCAGCCCCAGCATTTT. This translates into CASSFQGAGNQPQHF.

This clonotype was detected only a few times. The DNA of the CDR3 is TGTGCCAGCACCCGGACAGGGGTTGAAGCTTTCTTT. It translates to CASTRTGVEAFF. The chain couples TRBV12-3 or TRBV12-4 to TRBJ1-1; 9 bases line up with TRBD1. V lost 7 bases to trimming and J lost 7 bases; unmatched junction nucleotides: 4. The CDR3 is made up of 12 amino acids.

The CDR3 protein is CASSFTLKKGNTEAFF. The CDR3 coding sequence is TGTGCCAGCAGCTTTACCCTAAAGAAGGGGAACACTGAAGCTTTCTTT. The chain recombines TRBV5-5 with TRBJ1-1; no clear D gene. The ends were cut back, 2 bases at V and 1 base at J, with 15 bases in the middle. There are 16 residues in the CDR3. CDR1 and CDR2 (germline): SGHKS, YYEKEE (reference sequence).

The table lists this clonotype with many counts. V is TRBV2 and J is TRBJ2-1; D uncertain. The V end was cut by 8 bases, the J end by 6 bases, with 8 bases between. Germline lookup yields CDR1 SNHLY and CDR2 FYNNEI. The CDR3 spans 11 residues. The DNA of the CDR3 is TGTGCCAGCCTTTACACCAATGAGCAGTTCTTC. Translation: CASLYTNEQFF.

This chain uses TRBV20-1 with TRBJ2-5, with D perhaps given as TRBD1 or TRBD2 (5 bases each). Trimming pared 1 base from V and 5 bases from J, leaving 14 bases between. The germline V gene has CDR1 DFQATT and CDR2 SNEGSKA (reference sequence). The CDR3 is 14 amino acids. CDR3 in DNA: TGCAGTGCTAGAGTTCCTCAGGGAGATGAGACCCAGTACTTC. Its protein is CSARVPQGDETQYF.

The chain has TRBV7-2 and TRBJ2-1; 11 bases match TRBD2. Looked up from germline, CDR1 is SGHTA and CDR2 is FQGNSA. V lost 5 bases to trimming and J lost 0 bases; unmatched junction nucleotides: 6. The CDR3 sequence is 17 residues long. The CDR3 sequence: CASSKEGLAGSYNEQFF. The CDR3 region has the DNA TGTGCCAGCAGCAAAGAAGGACTAGCGGGCTCCTACAATGAGCAGTTCTTC.

This clonotype was recorded at least ten times. This chain uses TRBV7-9 with TRBJ1-1, with D hard to call. This CDR3 has 12 residues. Germline V gene sequence: CDR1 SEHNR, CDR2 FQNEAQ (reference sequence). Trimming left V 5 bases short and J 5 bases short, with 9 bases between. This CDR3 is CASSRRGTEAFF. CDR3 coding DNA: TGTGCCAGCAGCCGACGGGGAACTGAAGCTTTCTTT.

The chain recombines TRBV12-3 or TRBV12-4 with TRBJ1-1; a possible D gene is TRBD1 (6 bases). Trimming left V 6 bases short and J 1 base short, with 12 bases between. The CDR3 loop spans 14 amino acids. The CDR3 DNA reads as TGTGCCAGCAGACACAGGGATAGGAACACTGAAGCTTTCTTT. Encoded protein: CASRHRDRNTEAFF.

This clonotype showed up just a few times. V and J are TRBV7-8 and TRBJ2-7, with TRBD2 matching 7 bases. This CDR3 spans 14 amino acids. Germline loops: CDR1 SGHVS, CDR2 FQNEAQ. Unmatched junction bases numbered 5, after V lost 1 base and J lost 5 bases. The CDR3 coding sequence is TGTGCCAGCAGCTTAGGCGGGAGTATCCACGAGCAGTACGTC. Protein: CASSLGGSIHEQYV.

The rearrangement joins TRBV5-5 to TRBJ2-2; D unresolved. The CDR3 loop spans 14 amino acids. The V gene's germline CDR1 is SGHKS and CDR2 YYEKEE (reference sequence). V lost 0 bases and J 1 base, leaving 4 bases between the germline ends. In nucleotides, the CDR3 is TGTGCCAGCAGCTTGGAATGGAACACCGGGGAGCTGTTTTTT. Amino acids: CASSLEWNTGELFF. Variable domain in full (rest from reference TRBV5-5 and TRBJ2-2): DAGVTQSPTHLIKTRGQQVTLRCSPISGHKSVSWYQQVLGQGPQFIFQYYEKEERGRGNFPDRFSARQFPNYSSELNVNALLLGDSALYLCASSLEWNTGELFFGEGSRLTVL.